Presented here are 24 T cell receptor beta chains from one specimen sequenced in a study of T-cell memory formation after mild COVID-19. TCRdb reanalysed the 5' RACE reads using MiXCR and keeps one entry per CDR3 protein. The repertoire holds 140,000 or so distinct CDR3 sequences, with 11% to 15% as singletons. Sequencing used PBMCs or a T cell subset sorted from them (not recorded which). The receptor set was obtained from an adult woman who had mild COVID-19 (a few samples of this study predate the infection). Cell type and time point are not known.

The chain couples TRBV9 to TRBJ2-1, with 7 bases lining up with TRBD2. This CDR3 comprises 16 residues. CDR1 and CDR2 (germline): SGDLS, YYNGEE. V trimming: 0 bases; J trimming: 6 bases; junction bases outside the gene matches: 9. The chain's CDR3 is CASSVDSLGGGNEQFF. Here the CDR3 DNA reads TGTGCCAGCAGCGTAGATAGCCTTGGGGGGGGCAATGAGCAGTTCTTC.

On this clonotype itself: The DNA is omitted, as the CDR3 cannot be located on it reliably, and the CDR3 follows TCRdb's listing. CDR3 protein: CSVRARGEAFF. This chain connects TRBV29-1 to TRBJ1-1; no DNA check was done on the table's D call, TRBD1. In germline, CDR1 is SQVTM, CDR2 ANQGSEA. With termini counted, the CDR3 has 11 amino acids.

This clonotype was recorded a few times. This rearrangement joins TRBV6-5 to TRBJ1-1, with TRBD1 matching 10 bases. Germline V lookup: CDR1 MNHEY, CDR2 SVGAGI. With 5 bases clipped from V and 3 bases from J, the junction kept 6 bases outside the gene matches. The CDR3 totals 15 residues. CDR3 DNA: TGTGCCAGCAGTGCGAGGACAGGGGGGGACACTGAAGCTTTCTTT. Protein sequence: CASSARTGGDTEAFF.

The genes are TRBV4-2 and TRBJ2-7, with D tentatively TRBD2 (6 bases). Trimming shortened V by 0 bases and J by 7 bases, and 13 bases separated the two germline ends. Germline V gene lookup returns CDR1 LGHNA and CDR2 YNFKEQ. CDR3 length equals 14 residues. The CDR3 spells CASSQDPSVGEQYF. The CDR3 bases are TGTGCCAGCAGCCAAGATCCTAGCGTGGGGGAGCAGTACTTC.

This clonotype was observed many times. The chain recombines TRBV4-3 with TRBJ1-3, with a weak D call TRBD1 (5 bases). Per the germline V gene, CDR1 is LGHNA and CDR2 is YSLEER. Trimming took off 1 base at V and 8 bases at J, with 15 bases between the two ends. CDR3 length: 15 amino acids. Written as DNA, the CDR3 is TGCGCCAGCAGCCAAGGAACGGGGTTGGGGGACACCATATATTTT. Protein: CASSQGTGLGDTIYF.

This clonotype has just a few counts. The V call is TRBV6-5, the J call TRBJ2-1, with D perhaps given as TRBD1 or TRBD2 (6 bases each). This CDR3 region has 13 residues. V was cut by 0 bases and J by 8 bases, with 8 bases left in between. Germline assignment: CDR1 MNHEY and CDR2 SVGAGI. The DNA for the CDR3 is TGTGCCAGCAGTTACTCGAGGGGGGATGAGCAGTTCTTC. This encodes CASSYSRGDEQFF.

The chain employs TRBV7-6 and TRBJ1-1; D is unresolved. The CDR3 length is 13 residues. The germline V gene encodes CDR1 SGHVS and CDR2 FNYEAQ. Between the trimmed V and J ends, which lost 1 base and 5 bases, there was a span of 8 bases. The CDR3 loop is CASSLGWKTEAFF. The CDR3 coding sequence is TGTGCCAGCAGCTTAGGGTGGAAGACTGAAGCTTTCTTT.

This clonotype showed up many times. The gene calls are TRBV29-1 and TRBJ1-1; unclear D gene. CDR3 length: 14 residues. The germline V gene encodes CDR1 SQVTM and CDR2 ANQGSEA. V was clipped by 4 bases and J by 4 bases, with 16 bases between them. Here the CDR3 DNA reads TGCAGCGTTGGGCTAATGAGGGCTGGCACTGAAGCTTTCTTT. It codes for CSVGLMRAGTEAFF.

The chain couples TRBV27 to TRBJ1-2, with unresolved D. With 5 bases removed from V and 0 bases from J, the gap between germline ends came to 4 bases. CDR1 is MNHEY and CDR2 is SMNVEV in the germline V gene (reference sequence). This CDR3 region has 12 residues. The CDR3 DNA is TGTGCCAGCAGTGGGCCTAACTATGGCTACACCTTC. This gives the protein CASSGPNYGYTF.

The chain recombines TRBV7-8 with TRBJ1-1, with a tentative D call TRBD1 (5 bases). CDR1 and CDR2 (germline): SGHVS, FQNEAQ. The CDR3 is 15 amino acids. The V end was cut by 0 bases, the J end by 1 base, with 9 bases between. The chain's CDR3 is CASSLAGQTNTEAFF. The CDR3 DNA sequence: TGTGCCAGCAGCTTAGCCGGACAAACGAACACTGAAGCTTTCTTT.

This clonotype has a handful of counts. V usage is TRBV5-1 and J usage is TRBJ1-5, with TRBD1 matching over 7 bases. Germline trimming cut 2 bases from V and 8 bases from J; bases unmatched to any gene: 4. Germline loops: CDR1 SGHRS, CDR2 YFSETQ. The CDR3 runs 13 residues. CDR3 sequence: CASSFDGTEPQHF. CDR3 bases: TGCGCCAGCAGCTTCGACGGGACAGAGCCCCAGCATTTT.

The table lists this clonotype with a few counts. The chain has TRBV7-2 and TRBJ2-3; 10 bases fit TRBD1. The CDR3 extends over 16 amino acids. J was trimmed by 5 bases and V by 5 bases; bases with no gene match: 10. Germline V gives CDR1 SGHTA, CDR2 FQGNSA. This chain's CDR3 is CASSARDRGWGDTQYF. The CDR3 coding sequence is TGTGCCAGCAGCGCCCGGGACAGGGGTTGGGGAGATACGCAGTATTTT.

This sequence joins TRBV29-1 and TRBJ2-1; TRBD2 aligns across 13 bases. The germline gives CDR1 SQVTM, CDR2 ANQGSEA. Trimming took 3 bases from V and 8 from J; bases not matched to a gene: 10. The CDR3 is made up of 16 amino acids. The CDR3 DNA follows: TGCAGCGTTGAGCGGACTAGCGGGAGTCCAGTTGATGAGCAGTTCTTC. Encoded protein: CSVERTSGSPVDEQFF.

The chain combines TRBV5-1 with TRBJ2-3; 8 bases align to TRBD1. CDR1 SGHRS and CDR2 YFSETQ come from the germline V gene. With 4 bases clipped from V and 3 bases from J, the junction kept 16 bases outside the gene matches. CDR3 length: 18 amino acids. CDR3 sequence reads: CASSAGQGDFRGTDTQYF. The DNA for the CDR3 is TGCGCCAGCAGCGCCGGACAGGGTGACTTTCGCGGGACAGATACGCAGTATTTT.

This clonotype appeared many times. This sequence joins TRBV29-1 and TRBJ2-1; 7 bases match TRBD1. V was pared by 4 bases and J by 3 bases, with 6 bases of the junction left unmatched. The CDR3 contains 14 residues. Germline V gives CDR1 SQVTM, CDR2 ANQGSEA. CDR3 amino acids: CSVAGTEGYNEQFF. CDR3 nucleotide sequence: TGCAGCGTTGCCGGGACAGAGGGCTACAATGAGCAGTTCTTC.

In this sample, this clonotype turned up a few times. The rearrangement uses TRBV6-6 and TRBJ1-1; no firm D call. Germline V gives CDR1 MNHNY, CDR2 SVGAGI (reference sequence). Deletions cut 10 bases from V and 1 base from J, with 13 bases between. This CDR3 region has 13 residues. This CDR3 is CATQDGQNTEAFF. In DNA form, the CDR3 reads TGTGCCACTCAGGACGGTCAGAACACTGAAGCTTTCTTT.

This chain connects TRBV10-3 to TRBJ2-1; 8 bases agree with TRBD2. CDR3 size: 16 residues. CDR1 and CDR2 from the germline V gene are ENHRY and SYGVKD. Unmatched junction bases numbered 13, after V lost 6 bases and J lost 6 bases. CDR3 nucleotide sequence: TGTGCCATCAGCAACCTAGAGAACGGGGGGGTCAATGAGCAGTTCTTC. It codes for CAISNLENGGVNEQFF.

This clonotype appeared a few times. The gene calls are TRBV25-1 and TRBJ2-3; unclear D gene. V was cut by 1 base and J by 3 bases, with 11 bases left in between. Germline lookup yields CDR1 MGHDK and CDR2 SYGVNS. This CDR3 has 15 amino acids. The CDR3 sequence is CASSEWGGETDTQYF. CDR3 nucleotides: TGTGCCAGCAGTGAATGGGGTGGCGAGACAGATACGCAGTATTTT.

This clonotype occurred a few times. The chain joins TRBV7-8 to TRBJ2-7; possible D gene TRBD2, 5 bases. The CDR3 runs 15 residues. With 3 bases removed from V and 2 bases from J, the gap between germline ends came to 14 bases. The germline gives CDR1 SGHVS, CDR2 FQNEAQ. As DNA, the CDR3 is TGTGCCAGCAGCTTGGCCGGGAAGAACACCTACGAGCAGTACTTC. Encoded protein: CASSLAGKNTYEQYF.

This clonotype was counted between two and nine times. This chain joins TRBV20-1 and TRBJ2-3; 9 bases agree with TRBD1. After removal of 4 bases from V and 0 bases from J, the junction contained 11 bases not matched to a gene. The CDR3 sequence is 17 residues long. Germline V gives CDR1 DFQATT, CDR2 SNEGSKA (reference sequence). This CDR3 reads CSATARWTGESTDTQYF. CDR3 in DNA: TGCAGTGCTACCGCACGATGGACAGGGGAGAGCACAGATACGCAGTATTTT.

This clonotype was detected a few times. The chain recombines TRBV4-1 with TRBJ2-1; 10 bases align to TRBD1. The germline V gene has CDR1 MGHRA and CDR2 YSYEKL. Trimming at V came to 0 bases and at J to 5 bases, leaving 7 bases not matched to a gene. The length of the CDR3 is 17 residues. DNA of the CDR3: TGCGCCAGCAGCCAAGAAGCCGGGACAGGGGCCCACAATGAGCAGTTCTTC. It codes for CASSQEAGTGAHNEQFF.

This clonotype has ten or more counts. The CDR3 nucleotides are TGTGCCAGCAGCCCCCCCGGATCCTACGAGCAGTACTTC. As protein: CASSPPGSYEQYF. The rearrangement joins TRBV7-9 to TRBJ2-7, with D uncertain. From germline, CDR1 is SEHNR and CDR2 FQNEAQ (reference sequence). The CDR3 loop spans 13 amino acids. Trimming took 5 bases from V and 1 from J, leaving 9 bases between them.

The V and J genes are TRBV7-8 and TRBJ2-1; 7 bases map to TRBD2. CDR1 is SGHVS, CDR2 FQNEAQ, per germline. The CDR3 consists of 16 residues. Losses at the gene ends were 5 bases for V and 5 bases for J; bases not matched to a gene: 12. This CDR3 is CASSPLSGGGNNEQFF. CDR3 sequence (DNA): TGTGCCAGCAGCCCCCTCTCTGGCGGGGGAAACAATGAGCAGTTCTTC.

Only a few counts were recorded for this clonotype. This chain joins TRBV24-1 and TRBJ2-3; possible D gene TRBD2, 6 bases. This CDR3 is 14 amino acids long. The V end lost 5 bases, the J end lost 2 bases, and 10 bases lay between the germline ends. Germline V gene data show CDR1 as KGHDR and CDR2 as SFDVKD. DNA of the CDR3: TGTGCCACCAGTGCTCCGGGAGCCACAGATACGCAGTATTTT. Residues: CATSAPGATDTQYF.